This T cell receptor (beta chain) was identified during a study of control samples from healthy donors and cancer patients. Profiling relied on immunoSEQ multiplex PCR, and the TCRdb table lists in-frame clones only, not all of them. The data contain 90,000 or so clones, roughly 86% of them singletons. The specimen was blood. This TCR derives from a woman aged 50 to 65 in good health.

The DNA of the CDR3 is TGTGCCAGCTCACCTGGACAGGGCGAGTTTACGGATGGCTACACCTTC. Protein sequence: CASSPGQGEFTDGYTF. This sequence joins TRBV18 and TRBJ1-2; 8 bases map to TRBD1. Losses at the gene ends were 3 bases for V and 6 bases for J; bases not matched to a gene: 12. Germline V gives CDR1 KGHSH, CDR2 LQKENI. The CDR3 loop spans 16 amino acids.